Listed below are T cell receptor beta chains from one sample, sequenced in a study of cytomegalovirus exposure and HLA in healthy donors. TCRdb's copy holds only in-frame clones and misses some; the assay was immunoSEQ multiplex PCR. The sample consists of 100,000 to 150,000 clones, approximately 90% of them appearing once. Sequencing input: PBMCs. Source of these receptors: a man younger than 35 in good health and CMV-seropositive. The CDR3 runs from the conserved cysteine through the conserved F or W. Each record gives: D gene, J gene, V gene, clone size, CDR3 DNA, CDR3 protein. The D gene is left open where the match is weak. Some rows mark clone size as missing; the rest say once, few, many or name a class of expanded clone.

d_call: .
j_call: TRBJ1-5
v_call: TRBV2
clone_size: .
cdr3_nt: TGTGCCAGCAGGTTACAGGGTTTGGGCAATCAGCCCCAGCATTTT
cdr3_aa: CASRLQGLGNQPQHF

d_call: TRBD1
j_call: TRBJ1-2
v_call: TRBV19
clone_size: .
cdr3_nt: TGTGCCAGTAGCGCGCGGGACAGGGTCTATGGCTACACCTTC
cdr3_aa: CASSARDRVYGYTF

d_call: .
j_call: TRBJ2-2
v_call: TRBV12-5
clone_size: .
cdr3_nt: TGTGCTAGTGGTTTAGAGGGGAACACCGGGGAGCTGTTTTTT
cdr3_aa: CASGLEGNTGELFF

d_call: TRBD1
j_call: TRBJ1-2
v_call: TRBV30
clone_size: .
cdr3_nt: TGTGCCTGGAACCCTGACAGGGTAGTCCGAGGCTATGGCTACACCTTC
cdr3_aa: CAWNPDRVVRGYGYTF

d_call: .
j_call: TRBJ1-1
v_call: TRBV10-3
clone_size: .
cdr3_nt: TGTGCCACCTTGCTAACGGGAAACGGAAACACTGAAGCTTTCTTT
cdr3_aa: CATLLTGNGNTEAFF

d_call: TRBD1
j_call: TRBJ1-6
v_call: TRBV6-1
clone_size: .
cdr3_nt: TGTGCCAGCCAACCGGGACAGGGGTTTTCACCCCTCCACTTT
cdr3_aa: CASQPGQGFSPLHF

d_call: .
j_call: TRBJ2-7
v_call: TRBV4-1
clone_size: .
cdr3_nt: TGCGCCAGCAGCCAAGAGACAGCCTACGAGCAGTACTTC
cdr3_aa: CASSQETAYEQYF

d_call: TRBD1
j_call: TRBJ2-5
v_call: TRBV5-1
clone_size: .
cdr3_nt: TGCGCCAGCAGCTCACAGGGGGCAGGTGAGACCCAGTACTTC
cdr3_aa: CASSSQGAGETQYF

d_call: TRBD1
j_call: TRBJ2-7
v_call: TRBV4-3
clone_size: .
cdr3_nt: TGCGCCAGCAGCCTAGAACAGGGGCCGGTCTACGAGCAGTACTTC
cdr3_aa: CASSLEQGPVYEQYF

d_call: .
j_call: TRBJ1-3
v_call: TRBV19
clone_size: .
cdr3_nt: TGTGCCAGTAGCCCCGTCACAGCAGGAAACACCATATATTTT
cdr3_aa: CASSPVTAGNTIYF

d_call: TRBD1
j_call: TRBJ1-6
v_call: TRBV28
clone_size: .
cdr3_nt: TGTGCCAGCAGTTTATATACAGGGGGCGAGGATTCACCCCTCCACTTT
cdr3_aa: CASSLYTGGEDSPLHF

d_call: TRBD1
j_call: TRBJ1-1
v_call: TRBV27
clone_size: .
cdr3_nt: TGTGCCAGCAGCCCGACAGGGGGCCTGACTGAAGCTTTCTTT
cdr3_aa: CASSPTGGLTEAFF

d_call: TRBD1
j_call: TRBJ1-1
v_call: TRBV6-6
clone_size: .
cdr3_nt: TGTGCCAGCAGTTACTGGGACAGACCTGAAGCTTTCTTT
cdr3_aa: CASSYWDRPEAFF

d_call: .
j_call: TRBJ2-3
v_call: TRBV28
clone_size: .
cdr3_nt: TGTGCCAGCAGTGGATACAGGACCTTCGAAGATACGCAGTATTTT
cdr3_aa: CASSGYRTFEDTQYF

d_call: .
j_call: TRBJ2-5
v_call: TRBV29-1
clone_size: .
cdr3_nt: TGCAGCGTCGTTTCTAACTACCAAGAGACCCAGTACTTC
cdr3_aa: CSVVSNYQETQYF

d_call: TRBD1
j_call: TRBJ1-2
v_call: TRBV7-2
clone_size: .
cdr3_nt: TGTGCCAGCAGCTTATCTCGGGACAGGGGTGGTAGTGGTGGTGGCTACACCTTC
cdr3_aa: CASSLSRDRGGSGGGYTF

d_call: TRBD1
j_call: TRBJ1-2
v_call: TRBV27
clone_size: .
cdr3_nt: TGTGCCAGCAGTAACAGGGGACTCTATGGCTACACCTTC
cdr3_aa: CASSNRGLYGYTF

d_call: .
j_call: TRBJ1-1
v_call: TRBV30
clone_size: once
cdr3_nt: TGTGCCTGGAGTGGAGGGATTGGGAACACTGAAGCTTTCTTT
cdr3_aa: CAWSGGIGNTEAFF

d_call: .
j_call: TRBJ2-7
v_call: TRBV4-1
clone_size: .
cdr3_nt: TGCGCCAGCAGCCAGACCCCCGCGGGTCCCTACGAGCAGTACTTC
cdr3_aa: CASSQTPAGPYEQYF

d_call: .
j_call: TRBJ2-7
v_call: TRBV7-9
clone_size: .
cdr3_nt: TGTGCCAGCAGCCCCCTAGCGTCCTACGAGCAGTACTTC
cdr3_aa: CASSPLASYEQYF

d_call: TRBD1
j_call: TRBJ1-2
v_call: TRBV4-3
clone_size: .
cdr3_nt: TGCGCCAGCAGCCAAGAGCTGGACAGGGACGGCTACACCTTC
cdr3_aa: CASSQELDRDGYTF

d_call: TRBD1
j_call: TRBJ1-1
v_call: TRBV18
clone_size: .
cdr3_nt: TGTGCCAGCTCACCCTCGGACAGGGCTGAAGCTTTCTTT
cdr3_aa: CASSPSDRAEAFF

d_call: TRBD1
j_call: TRBJ1-3
v_call: TRBV6-1
clone_size: .
cdr3_nt: TGTGCCAGCAGTTTAACAGGGGAGGATAACACCATATATTTT
cdr3_aa: CASSLTGEDNTIYF

d_call: TRBD1
j_call: TRBJ2-2
v_call: TRBV15
clone_size: few
cdr3_nt: TGTGCCACCAGCAGAGGGACAGGGGGCGCCGGGGAGCTGTTTTTT
cdr3_aa: CATSRGTGGAGELFF

d_call: .
j_call: TRBJ2-1
v_call: TRBV11-3
clone_size: .
cdr3_nt: TGTGCCAGCAGCTTAGATAAGTGGCCAAACAATGAGCAGTTCTTC
cdr3_aa: CASSLDKWPNNEQFF

d_call: TRBD1
j_call: TRBJ1-1
v_call: TRBV6-1
clone_size: .
cdr3_nt: TGTGCCAGCAGGGAGTTGGGACAGAAAGCTTTCTTT
cdr3_aa: CASRELGQKAFF

d_call: TRBD1
j_call: TRBJ2-7
v_call: TRBV2
clone_size: few
cdr3_nt: TGTGCCAGCAGTGAGGGACAGGGGTGGTACGAGCAGTACTTC
cdr3_aa: CASSEGQGWYEQYF

d_call: TRBD2
j_call: TRBJ2-7
v_call: TRBV19
clone_size: .
cdr3_nt: TGTGCCAGTAGGCCAGCGGGGGCCTCCTACGAGCAGTACTTC
cdr3_aa: CASRPAGASYEQYF

d_call: TRBD1
j_call: TRBJ1-6
v_call: TRBV6-4
clone_size: .
cdr3_nt: TGTGCCAAGTTGACAGGGTATAATTCACCCCTCCACTTT
cdr3_aa: CAKLTGYNSPLHF

d_call: .
j_call: TRBJ2-2
v_call: TRBV6-4
clone_size: .
cdr3_nt: TGTGCCAGCAGTGACTCCCCACAGAACACCGGGGAGCTGTTTTTT
cdr3_aa: CASSDSPQNTGELFF